The rows below give T cell receptor beta chains drawn from one sample of a study of graft-versus-host responses after intestinal transplantation. Antigen specificity for these receptors is unknown. Clones were sequenced by immunoSEQ multiplex PCR, and TCRdb holds only the in-frame ones, with some missing. The profile shows roughly 90,000 clones, around 90% of them singletons. This material consisted of unstimulated CD8+ T cells sorted from spleen or lymph node cells, taken before intestinal transplant. The receptor set was obtained from a human donor who received an intestinal transplant. Each CDR3 is given with its conserved first and last residue. D genes are given only for firm matches.

>TRBJ2-4|NA|TRBV4-1
TGCGCCAGCAGCCAAGAGGGGTCGCTAGCCAAAAACATTCAGTACTTC
CASSQEGSLAKNIQYF
>TRBJ2-7|NA|TRBV15
TGTGCCACCAGCTCCGGGGCGGCCCGGGGAATCTTCTACGAGCAGTACTTC
CATSSGAARGIFYEQYF
>TRBJ2-5|TRBD1|TRBV27
TGTGCCAGCAGTTTGTTGCAACCGGAGGACAGGGGGCGTTGGACGGAGACCCAGTACTTC
CASSLLQPEDRGRWTETQYF
>TRBJ2-2|TRBD2|TRBV19
TGTGCCAGTGACCTAGCGGGAGGCACCGGGGAGCTGTTTTTT
CASDLAGGTGELFF
>TRBJ2-7|NA|TRBV5-1
TGCGCCAGCAGCTTGTCTAGCAGCTCCTACGAGCAGTACTTC
CASSLSSSSYEQYF
>TRBJ2-7|NA|TRBV7-6
TGTGCCAGCAGCGTAACAGGGCCGGGGAAGCAGTACTTC
CASSVTGPGKQYF
>TRBJ2-7|NA|TRBV11-2
TGTGCCAGCAGCGGAGAGGGGGGCCCCTACGAGCAGTACTTC
CASSGEGGPYEQYF
>TRBJ1-5|NA|TRBV7-6
TGTGCCAGCAGCTTAGCCTCCGGCAATCAGCCCCAGCATTTT
CASSLASGNQPQHF
>TRBJ2-7|NA|TRBV5-6
TGTGCCAGCAGCTTGACCCCCTACGAGCAGTACTTC
CASSLTPYEQYF
>TRBJ2-3|NA|TRBV27
TGTGCCAGCAGAAACTCATGGGACACCACAGATACGCAGTATTTT
CASRNSWDTTDTQYF
>TRBJ2-3|NA|TRBV4-1
TGCGCCAGCAGCCCCCGGGACGTCCGTAGCACAGATACGCAGTATTTT
CASSPRDVRSTDTQYF
>TRBJ2-7|NA|TRBV11-2
TGTGCCAGCAGCTTAGCGGGAGAGTCCTACGAGCAGTACTTC
CASSLAGESYEQYF
>TRBJ1-2|NA|TRBV21-1
TGTGCCAGCAGCAAAGCGTGGGCAGGGAAGCGCCTAGATGGCTACACCTTC
CASSKAWAGKRLDGYTF
>TRBJ2-5|NA|TRBV6-5
TGTGCCAGCAGTTACTCGACTCGGCAAGAGACCCAGTACTTC
CASSYSTRQETQYF
>TRBJ2-7|TRBD2|TRBV7-6
TGTGCCACCGCGCGGGGGGCCATGGAGTACTTC
CATARGAMEYF
>TRBJ2-6|NA|TRBV19
TGTGCCAGTAGTATAGACAGTTCTGGGGCCAACGTCCTGACTTTC
CASSIDSSGANVLTF